Below are 17 T cell receptor beta chains sequenced from a single sample in a study of CD8 T cells in Susac syndrome. The authors reverse transcribed roughly 0.5 to 1 ug RNA with random hexamers. One entry per CDR3 protein, called by TCRdb with MiXCR from the immunoSEQ multiplex PCR reads. Of over 150,000 distinct CDR3 sequences listed, more than 90% were seen once; the top ten hold roughly 0.094%. Sequencing was carried out using CD4+ T cells from PBMCs. The receptors come from a human donor with multiple sclerosis.

The chain employs TRBV6-5 and TRBJ2-7; the D gene is possibly TRBD2 (5 bases). Germline V gives CDR1 MNHEY, CDR2 SVGAGI. The CDR3 has 13 amino acids. V shed 6 bases and J shed 1 base, with 10 bases lying between them. The CDR3 sequence is CASRPTMSYEQYF. CDR3 DNA sequence: TGTGCCAGCAGACCGACTATGTCCTACGAGCAGTACTTC.

The chain links TRBV5-4 to TRBJ2-5, with TRBD1 as a possible D gene (6 bases). Germline-derived CDR1 and CDR2 are SGHNT and YYREEE (reference sequence). The CDR3 consists of 13 residues. Trimming left V 10 bases short and J 1 base short, with 14 bases between. CDR3 DNA sequence: TGTGCCGGTACCCTAGGGGGCCAAGAGACCCAGTACTTC. Translated, it gives CAGTLGGQETQYF.

This chain connects TRBV12-3 or TRBV12-4 to TRBJ2-7, with D perhaps given as TRBD1 or TRBD2 (6 bases each). V gave up 0 bases and J gave up 3 bases, with 18 bases separating them. CDR3 length: 17 residues. CDR3 in DNA: TGTGCCAGCAGTTTAGCGCGGGGAAGGGGGTCCCACTACGAGCAGTACTTC. This sequence encodes CASSLARGRGSHYEQYF.

The rearrangement joins TRBV3-1 to TRBJ2-1; 9 nucleotides line up with TRBD1. V was clipped by 1 base and J by 6 bases; unmatched bases: 7. The CDR3 length is 16 residues. The germline CDR1 and CDR2 sequences are LGHDT and YNNKEL (reference sequence). In DNA, the CDR3 is TGTGCCAGCAGCCAAGCGATCGGGACAGGGCTCAATGAGCAGTTCTTC. This encodes CASSQAIGTGLNEQFF.

V gene TRBV13 combines with J gene TRBJ2-7; 8 nucleotides agree with TRBD1. This CDR3 comprises 14 residues. The V segment lost 5 bases and the J segment 3 bases; nucleotides outside the gene matches: 6. CDR1 and CDR2 from the germline V gene are PRHDT and FYEKMQ (reference sequence). CDR3 bases: TGTGCCAGCAGCCCTCGGACAGGGATCTACGAGCAGTACTTC. Its protein is CASSPRTGIYEQYF.

This clonotype was observed a single time. The genes are TRBV29-1 and TRBJ1-1, with D possibly being TRBD1 (6 bases). Germline CDR1 SQVTM, CDR2 ANQGSEA. The germline V and J ends were trimmed by 4 bases and 2 bases, with 11 bases remaining between them. The CDR3 is 13 amino acids. CDR3 nucleotide sequence: TGCAGCGTTGGTTGGGGGGCCAACACTGAAGCTTTCTTT. Protein sequence: CSVGWGANTEAFF.

The V gene is TRBV7-9, the J gene TRBJ2-5; D unclear. The CDR3 sequence is 16 residues long. V was cut by 1 base and J by 1 base, with 13 bases left in between. The germline CDR1 and CDR2 sequences are SEHNR and FQNEAQ (reference sequence). CDR3 in amino acids: CASSLGTSLSQETQYF. The CDR3, as DNA: TGTGCCAGCAGCTTAGGGACCTCCCTCTCCCAAGAGACCCAGTACTTC. The full variable domain, completed using reference TRBV7-9 and TRBJ2-5, is DTGVSQNPRHKITKRGQNVTFRCDPISEHNRLYWYRQTLGQGPEFLTYFQNEAQLEKSRLLSDRFSAERPKGSFSTLEIQRTEQGDSAMYLCASSLGTSLSQETQYFGPGTRLLVL.

CDR3 residues: CAWSVGGGRNTEAFF. The CDR3 nucleotides read TGTGCCTGGAGTGTGGGAGGGGGTCGGAACACTGAAGCTTTCTTT. The chain employs TRBV30 and TRBJ1-1, with D possibly being TRBD1 (6 bases). The CDR3 loop spans 15 amino acids. Trimming left V 0 bases short and J 1 base short, with 12 bases between. Germline V lookup: CDR1 GTSNPN, CDR2 SVGIG (reference sequence). Complete variable domain (other parts from reference TRBV30 and TRBJ1-1): SQTIHQWPATLVQPVGSPLSLECTVEGTSNPNLYWYRQAAGRGLQLLFYSVGIGQISSEVPQNLSASRPQDRQFILSSKKLLLSDSGFYLCAWSVGGGRNTEAFFGQGTRLTVV.

This rearrangement joins TRBV5-4 to TRBJ2-7; D unresolved. V shed 5 bases and J shed 2 bases, with 11 bases lying between them. In germline, CDR1 is SGHNT, CDR2 YYREEE (reference sequence). The CDR3 runs to 13 residues. The CDR3 reads CASRSTDAYEQYF. For the CDR3, the DNA is TGTGCCAGCAGATCGACCGATGCCTACGAGCAGTACTTC.

This chain uses TRBV20-1 with TRBJ2-5; D uncertain. V was pared by 3 bases and J by 5 bases, with 7 bases between. Germline CDR1 reads DFQATT; CDR2 reads SNEGSKA (reference sequence). The length of the CDR3 is 11 residues. In DNA, the CDR3 is TGCAGTGCTAGTCAGAGGGAGACCCAGTACTTC. Translated: CSASQRETQYF.

V and J are TRBV3-1 and TRBJ2-5, with D perhaps TRBD2 (5 bases). The V end lost 2 bases, the J end lost 2 bases, and 12 bases lay between the germline ends. The CDR3 is 15 residues long. The V gene's germline CDR1 is LGHDT and CDR2 YNNKEL (reference sequence). The CDR3 here is CASSQRWGEQETQYF. DNA of the CDR3: TGTGCCAGCAGCCAACGGTGGGGAGAGCAAGAGACCCAGTACTTC.

V gene TRBV20-1 combines with J gene TRBJ2-7, with no clear D. V lost 6 bases to trimming and J lost 1 base, with 7 bases between them. This CDR3 is 11 amino acids long. CDR1 and CDR2 from the germline V gene are DFQATT and SNEGSKA (reference sequence). CDR3 region: CSALSSYEQYF. CDR3 nucleotides: TGCAGTGCCCTAAGTTCCTACGAGCAGTACTTC.

This clonotype was seen only once. The chain recombines TRBV6-6 with TRBJ2-7, with D tentatively TRBD2 (7 bases). CDR1 and CDR2 (germline): MNHNY, SVGAGI (reference sequence). The V end was cut by 8 bases, the J end by 2 bases, with 16 bases between. The length of the CDR3 is 14 residues. CDR3 loop: CASGSRGATYEQYF. For the CDR3, the DNA is TGTGCCAGCGGTTCTCGGGGGGCGACCTACGAGCAGTACTTC.

The chain has TRBV24-1 and TRBJ2-1; 7 bases are a match to TRBD2. CDR3 size: 18 residues. V lost 4 bases, J lost 2 bases, and 13 bases stayed unmatched. Germline CDR1 reads KGHDR; CDR2 reads SFDVKD. CDR3 sequence: CATSDTSDREMTYNEQFF. For the CDR3, the DNA is TGTGCCACCAGTGACACTAGCGACCGAGAGATGACCTACAATGAGCAGTTCTTC.

V gene TRBV9 combines with J gene TRBJ2-7; maybe TRBD1 (7 bases). Trimming left V 3 bases short and J 7 bases short, with 17 bases between. Looked up from germline, CDR1 is SGDLS and CDR2 is YYNGEE. The CDR3 length is 14 residues. The CDR3 sequence: CASSEGAGPREQYF. CDR3 coding DNA: TGTGCCAGCAGCGAGGGGGCGGGGCCGCGGGAGCAGTACTTC.

The chain has TRBV4-2 and TRBJ2-7; 10 bases line up with TRBD2. Germline lookup yields CDR1 LGHNA and CDR2 YNFKEQ. The CDR3 contains 15 residues. V gave up 5 bases and J gave up 5 bases; unmatched junction bases: 9. For the CDR3, the DNA is TGTGCCAGCAGCGACGTACGAAGCGGGGGGGACGAGCAGTACTTC. This gives the protein CASSDVRSGGDEQYF.

The rearrangement joins TRBV3-1 to TRBJ2-5; perhaps TRBD2 as D (6 bases). V lost 3 bases to trimming and J lost 5 bases, with 10 bases between them. Germline values: CDR1 LGHDT, CDR2 YNNKEL (reference sequence). CDR3 length: 13 amino acids. The CDR3: CASSQRGSETQYF. CDR3 coding DNA: TGTGCCAGCAGCCAGCGGGGCAGCGAGACCCAGTACTTC.